The sequence of this TCR beta chain was determined in a study of metastatic and nonmetastatic thyroid tumors. Germline CDR1 and CDR2: MRHNA and SNTAGT. The V segment lost 3 bases and the J segment 4 bases; nucleotides outside the gene matches: 0. The CDR3 runs to 14 residues. Thyroid surgery was preceded by no treatment in any patient. Authors' processing steps: CDR3 differences across clinicopathological groups were used to build a distant-metastasis classifier for papillary thyroid cancer. With MiXCR, TCRdb reprocessed the PCR reads. TCRdb assigned the V and J calls; the authors' analysis was not used. This sample yields about 38,000 clones, of which about 25% are seen a single time; approximately 9.9% belongs to the top ten. This clone is medium-sized (0.01 to 0.1%) by share.

Input material: blood. The chain uses TRBV6-4 and TRBJ2-6; 7 bases agree with TRBD2. The origin of this receptor is a female donor with papillary thyroid cancer or a benign thyroid nodule (not recorded which). Some clones in this sample may be carry-over from other donors' samples. CDR3 amino acids: CASSEREGANVLTF. In nucleotides, the CDR3 is TGTGCCAGCAGTGAGCGGGAGGGGGCCAACGTCCTGACTTTC.